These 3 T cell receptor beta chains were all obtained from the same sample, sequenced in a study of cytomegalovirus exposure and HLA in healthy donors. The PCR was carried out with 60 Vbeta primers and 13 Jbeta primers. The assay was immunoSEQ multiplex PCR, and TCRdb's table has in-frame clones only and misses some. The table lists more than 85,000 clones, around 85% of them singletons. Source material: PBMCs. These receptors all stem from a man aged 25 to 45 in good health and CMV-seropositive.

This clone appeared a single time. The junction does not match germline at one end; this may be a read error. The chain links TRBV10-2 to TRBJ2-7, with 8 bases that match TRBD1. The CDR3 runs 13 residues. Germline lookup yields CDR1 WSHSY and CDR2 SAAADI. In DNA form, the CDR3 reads TGCGCCAGCAGCGGGGGACAGGAACAACCTTTAAACTTC. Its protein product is CASSGGQEQPLNF.

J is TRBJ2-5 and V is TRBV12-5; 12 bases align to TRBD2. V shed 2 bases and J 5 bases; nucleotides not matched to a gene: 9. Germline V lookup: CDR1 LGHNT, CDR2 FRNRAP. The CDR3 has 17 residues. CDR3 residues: CASGLHVLAGGRETQYF. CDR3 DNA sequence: TGTGCTAGTGGTTTGCACGTCCTAGCGGGGGGGCGGGAGACCCAGTACTTC.

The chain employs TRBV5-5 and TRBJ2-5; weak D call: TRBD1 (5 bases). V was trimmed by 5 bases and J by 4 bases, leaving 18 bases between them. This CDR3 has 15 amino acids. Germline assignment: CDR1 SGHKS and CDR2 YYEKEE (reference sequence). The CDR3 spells CASSLAPLRGETQYF. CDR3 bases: TGTGCCAGCAGTCTGGCGCCTTTAAGGGGAGAGACCCAGTACTTC.